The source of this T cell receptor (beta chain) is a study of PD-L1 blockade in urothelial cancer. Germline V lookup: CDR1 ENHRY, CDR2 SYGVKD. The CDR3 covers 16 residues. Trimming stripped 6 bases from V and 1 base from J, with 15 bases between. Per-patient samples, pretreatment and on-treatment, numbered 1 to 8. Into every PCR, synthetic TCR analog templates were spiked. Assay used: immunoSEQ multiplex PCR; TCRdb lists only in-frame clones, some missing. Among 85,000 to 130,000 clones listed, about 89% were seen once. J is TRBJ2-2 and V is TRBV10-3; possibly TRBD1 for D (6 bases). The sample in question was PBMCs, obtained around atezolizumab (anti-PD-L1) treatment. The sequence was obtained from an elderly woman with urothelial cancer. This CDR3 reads CAIRLKQGLNTGELFF. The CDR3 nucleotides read TGTGCCATCAGACTCAAACAGGGCCTGAACACCGGGGAGCTGTTTTTT.